The T cell receptor (beta chain) described here comes from a study of shared T cell receptors in the human thymus. Germline-derived CDR1 and CDR2 are LNHDA and SQIVND (reference sequence). After removal of 2 bases from V and 6 bases from J, the junction contained 5 bases not matched to a gene. The CDR3 consists of 15 residues. TCRdb keeps only in-frame clones here, not all; method: immunoSEQ multiplex PCR. Among 65,000 to 70,000 clones listed, about 95% were seen once. The TCR was taken from a human donor. V and J are TRBV19 and TRBJ1-5, with 9 bases identical to TRBD1. Sequenced input: thymocytes. This CDR3 is CASSIRTGDRQPQHF. The CDR3 coding sequence is TGTGCCAGTAGTATAAGGACAGGGGATCGTCAGCCCCAGCATTTT.